These T cell receptor beta chains were read from a single sample in a study of cytomegalovirus exposure and HLA in healthy donors. TCRdb's table, derived via immunoSEQ multiplex PCR, lists solely in-frame clones and lacks some. The repertoire holds approximately 150,000 clones, with 55% to 75% as singletons. Sequenced: PBMCs. The receptor set was obtained from a woman in her sixties in good health and CMV-seropositive. CDR3s include the opening cysteine and the closing phenylalanine or tryptophan. The order of the fields is V gene, J gene, clone size, D gene, CDR3 DNA, CDR3 protein. The D gene is left open where the match is weak. Expanded clones get a size class; other rows say once, few or many, or leave the size out.

v_call: TRBV27; j_call: TRBJ2-7; clone_size: NA; d_call: NA; cdr3_nt: TGTGCCAGCAGTTTAACATTAAGCAGGGCCAGCGAGCAGTACTTC; cdr3_aa: CASSLTLSRASEQYF
v_call: TRBV5-8; j_call: TRBJ2-7; clone_size: NA; d_call: TRBD2; cdr3_nt: TGTGCCAGCAGCTTGCTCGGCGGGAGCGGTCGCTACGAGCAGTACTTC; cdr3_aa: CASSLLGGSGRYEQYF
v_call: TRBV5-4; j_call: TRBJ2-7; clone_size: NA; d_call: NA; cdr3_nt: TGTGCCAGCAGCTTGGTTGGATCGGGAGTTTCCTACGAGCAGTACTTC; cdr3_aa: CASSLVGSGVSYEQYF
v_call: TRBV4-1; j_call: TRBJ2-7; clone_size: NA; d_call: NA; cdr3_nt: TGCGCCAGCAGCCAAGATCCGGGGGGCTGGTCCTACGAGCAGTACTTC; cdr3_aa: CASSQDPGGWSYEQYF
v_call: TRBV5-4; j_call: TRBJ1-1; clone_size: NA; d_call: NA; cdr3_nt: TGTGCCAGCAGCTTCCGACAGAACACTGAAGCTTTCTTT; cdr3_aa: CASSFRQNTEAFF
v_call: TRBV10-3; j_call: TRBJ2-1; clone_size: few; d_call: TRBD2; cdr3_nt: TGTGCCATCAGCCCGACTAGCGGGACCGGCTCCTACAATGAGCAGTTCTTC; cdr3_aa: CAISPTSGTGSYNEQFF
v_call: TRBV7-3; j_call: TRBJ1-6; clone_size: NA; d_call: NA; cdr3_nt: TGTGCCAGCAGCTTAACGGGGGGAACCAATTCACCCCTCCACTTT; cdr3_aa: CASSLTGGTNSPLHF
v_call: TRBV27; j_call: TRBJ2-7; clone_size: NA; d_call: TRBD1; cdr3_nt: TGTGCCAGCAGTTATGGACAGGGGGCCCTGTTTTACTTC; cdr3_aa: CASSYGQGALFYF
v_call: TRBV23-1; j_call: TRBJ2-1; clone_size: NA; d_call: NA; cdr3_nt: TGCGCCAGCAGTCAATCAGAGCATAGCACCTACAATGAGCAGTTCTTC; cdr3_aa: CASSQSEHSTYNEQFF
v_call: TRBV11-2; j_call: TRBJ1-2; clone_size: NA; d_call: TRBD1; cdr3_nt: TGTGCCAGCAGCCTCGGACAGGGGGGGGTATATGGCTACACCTTC; cdr3_aa: CASSLGQGGVYGYTF
v_call: TRBV5-1; j_call: TRBJ1-2; clone_size: NA; d_call: NA; cdr3_nt: TGCGCCAGCAGTCTGAGGGAAGGCGGTAACTATGGCTACACCTTC; cdr3_aa: CASSLREGGNYGYTF
v_call: TRBV19; j_call: TRBJ1-5; clone_size: NA; d_call: TRBD1; cdr3_nt: TGTGCCAGTAGTATCTTTTACAGGGGGTACAGTACATGGGGCAATCAGCCCCAGCATTTT; cdr3_aa: CASSIFYRGYSTWGNQPQHF
v_call: TRBV5-1; j_call: TRBJ2-5; clone_size: NA; d_call: TRBD2; cdr3_nt: TGCGCCAGCAGCCCCCGGACTAGCGGGCTCCAAGAGACCCAGTACTTC; cdr3_aa: CASSPRTSGLQETQYF
v_call: TRBV19; j_call: TRBJ1-1; clone_size: NA; d_call: TRBD1; cdr3_nt: TGTGCCAGTAGTATAGAATCCCCACAGGGGCCGCTCCCATTTGAAGCTTTCTTT; cdr3_aa: CASSIESPQGPLPFEAFF
v_call: TRBV6-5; j_call: TRBJ2-7; clone_size: few; d_call: NA; cdr3_nt: TGTGCCAGCACCGATTCCCGGGACACTGTGCAGTACTTC; cdr3_aa: CASTDSRDTVQYF
v_call: TRBV5-1; j_call: TRBJ2-5; clone_size: NA; d_call: TRBD2; cdr3_nt: TGCGCCAGCAGCTCCCCATTACTAGCGGAACTCCAAGAGACCCAGTACTTC; cdr3_aa: CASSSPLLAELQETQYF
v_call: TRBV5-6; j_call: TRBJ1-5; clone_size: NA; d_call: NA; cdr3_nt: TGTGCCAGCAGCTTGGTGGGCAGTCGACAGCCCCAGCATTTT; cdr3_aa: CASSLVGSRQPQHF
v_call: TRBV7-9; j_call: TRBJ2-6; clone_size: NA; d_call: NA; cdr3_nt: TGTGCCAGCAGCAATCCCGGGGGTTACTCTGGGGCCAACGTCCTGACTTTC; cdr3_aa: CASSNPGGYSGANVLTF
v_call: TRBV10-2; j_call: TRBJ1-3; clone_size: few; d_call: TRBD1; cdr3_nt: TGCGCCAGCAGTCAACTGGACAGGGGGTCAAACACCATATATTTT; cdr3_aa: CASSQLDRGSNTIYF
v_call: TRBV7-3; j_call: TRBJ2-7; clone_size: NA; d_call: TRBD2; cdr3_nt: TGTGCCAGCAGCTTAATGTCTGCTAGCGGGAGTTACGAGCAGTACTTC; cdr3_aa: CASSLMSASGSYEQYF